This T cell receptor beta chain was captured in a study of shared clonotypes between healthy human individuals. Study conclusions and caveats: Sequencing depth was expected to affect clonotype sharing among donors.

The ends were cut back, 0 bases at V and 6 bases at J, with 8 bases in the middle. Germline CDR1 and CDR2: SGDLS and YYNGEE. The CDR3 has 13 residues. Memory CD4+ cells were the fraction left after CD45RA+ naive selection. About this clone itself: The antigen is unknown.

Using immunoSEQ multiplex PCR, the repertoire was profiled, and TCRdb retains in-frame clones only, with some absent. The table lists about 1.5 million clones, around 98% of them singletons. The material sequenced was naive CD4+ T cells sorted from blood. Noted subset: CD45RA+ positively selected. The chain links TRBV9 to TRBJ2-3; D remains ambiguous. The TCR sequence derives from a man in his thirties or forties in good health. In DNA form, the CDR3 reads TGTGCCAGCAGCGTAGGGCCTTTTGATACGCAGTATTTT. This encodes CASSVGPFDTQYF. Complete variable domain (other parts from reference TRBV9 and TRBJ2-3): DSGVTQTPKHLITATGQRVTLRCSPRSGDLSVYWYQQSLDQGLQFLIQYYNGEERAKGNILERFSAQQFPDLHSELNLSSLELGDSALYFCASSVGPFDTQYFGPGTRLTVL.